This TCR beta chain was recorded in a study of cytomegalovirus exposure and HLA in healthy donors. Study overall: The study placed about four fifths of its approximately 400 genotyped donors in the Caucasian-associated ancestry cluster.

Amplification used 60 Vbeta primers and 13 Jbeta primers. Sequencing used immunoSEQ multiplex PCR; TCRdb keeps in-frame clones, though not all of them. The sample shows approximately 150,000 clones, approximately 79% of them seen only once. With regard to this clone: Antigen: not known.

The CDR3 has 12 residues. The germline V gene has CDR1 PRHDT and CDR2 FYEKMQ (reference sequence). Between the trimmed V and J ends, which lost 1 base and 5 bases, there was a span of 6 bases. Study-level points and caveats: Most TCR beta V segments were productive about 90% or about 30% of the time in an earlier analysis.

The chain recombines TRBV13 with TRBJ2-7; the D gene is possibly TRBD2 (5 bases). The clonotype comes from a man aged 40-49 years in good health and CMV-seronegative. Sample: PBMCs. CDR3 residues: CASSLVGDEQYF. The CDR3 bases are TGTGCCAGCAGCTTAGTCGGGGACGAGCAGTACTTC.